This T cell receptor (beta chain) was documented in a study of PD-1 blockade in classical Hodgkin lymphoma. Notes on the study in general: Lower baseline TCR diversity marked trial partial responders and progressors. By C4D1 there was a significant rise in CD4+ TCR diversity but not in CD8+ TCR diversity.

Libraries were prepared by immunoSEQ multiplex PCR; TCRdb keeps only in-frame clonotypes and omits some of them. The repertoire holds approximately 60,000 clones, with roughly 90% as singletons. Of note for this clone: Its antigen is currently unknown.

CDR1 is SGHRS, CDR2 YFSETQ, per germline. The CDR3 is 15 amino acids. With V trimmed by 0 bases and J by 12 bases, 10 bases remained unmatched. Exposure to brentuximab vedotin varied, and each patient had relapsed following autologous stem cell transplantation. Responses achieved at best were complete response, partial response or progressive disease. The chain carries TRBV5-1 and TRBJ2-1; 9 positions agree with TRBD1. The sequence was obtained from a human donor with classical Hodgkin lymphoma. The material sequenced was peripheral blood mononuclear cells (PBMCs), taken at baseline. The CDR3 protein is CASSLGGTGNSRQFF. CDR3 coding DNA: TGCGCCAGCAGCTTGGGTGGGACAGGGAATTCTCGGCAGTTCTTC.